The present T cell receptor beta chain was sequenced within a study of Ad26.COV2.S vaccination and SARS-CoV-2 variants. A word on this clone: The antigen is unknown.

Generated by immunoSEQ multiplex PCR, the TCRdb table keeps only in-frame clones and is missing some. The sample contains approximately 340,000 clones, about 92% of which appear only once. Whole-study findings and limits: Spike-specific TCR breadth in vaccine recipients exceeded that seen in placebo recipients. Spike-specific CD8+ and CD4+ T cell responses reportedly showed substantial breadth after vaccination. Total T cell responses, in the TCR breadth and depth analyses, may have been underestimated. Breadth of non-spike TCRs did not differ between vaccinees and placebo recipients.

Germline loops: CDR1 LGHNT, CDR2 FRNRAP. The CDR3 runs to 12 residues. Trimming left V 1 base short and J 6 bases short, with 6 bases between. The genes are TRBV12-5 and TRBJ1-1; D is unresolved. The sample consisted of peripheral blood, taken after recovery from COVID-19. The sequence came from a human donor who had recovered from COVID-19. CDR3 sequence reads: CASGLGTAEAFF. The CDR3 nucleotides read TGTGCTAGTGGTTTGGGGACGGCTGAAGCTTTCTTT. Full variable domain (remainder filled in from reference TRBV12-5 and TRBJ1-1): DARVTQTPRHKVTEMGQEVTMRCQPILGHNTVFWYRQTMMQGLELLAYFRNRAPLDDSGMPKDRFSAEMPDATLATLKIQPSEPRDSAVYFCASGLGTAEAFFGQGTRLTVV.